Shown below are 13 T cell receptor beta chains from a single sample sequenced in a study of graft-versus-host responses after intestinal transplantation. The method was immunoSEQ multiplex PCR; TCRdb's version includes in-frame clones alone and lacks a portion of them. The table records tens of thousands of clones, roughly 80% of them present only once. Their specific antigens are unknown. The specimen was unstimulated CD8+ T cells sorted from spleen or lymph node cells, collected before intestinal transplant. These receptors came from a human donor who received an intestinal transplant.

CDR3 sequence: CASRPTSGGAWNIQYF. CDR3 bases: TGTGCCAGCAGGCCTACTAGCGGGGGGGCTTGGAACATTCAGTACTTC. The chain is built from TRBV11-2 and TRBJ2-4, with 13 bases identical to TRBD2. The germline V gene has CDR1 SGHAT and CDR2 FQNNGV. With 6 bases clipped from V and 7 bases from J, the junction kept 9 bases outside the gene matches. The CDR3 runs 16 residues. Full variable domain (missing parts from reference TRBV11-2 and TRBJ2-4): EAGVAQSPRYKIIEKRQSVAFWCNPISGHATLYWYQQILGQGPKLLIQFQNNGVVDDSQLPKDRFSAERLKGVDSTLKIQPAKLEDSAVYLCASRPTSGGAWNIQYFGAGTRLSVL.

The chain combines TRBV5-1 with TRBJ2-7; possibly TRBD2 for D (6 bases). Germline V gene data show CDR1 as SGHRS and CDR2 as YFSETQ. CDR3 length equals 14 residues. Between the trimmed V and J ends, which lost 2 bases and 0 bases, there was a span of 9 bases. CDR3 amino acids: CASSFRESSYEQYF. The CDR3 region has the DNA TGCGCCAGCAGCTTCCGGGAGAGCTCCTACGAGCAGTACTTC. Filled out from reference TRBV5-1 and TRBJ2-7, the complete variable domain reads KAGVTQTPRYLIKTRGQQVTLSCSPISGHRSVSWYQQTPGQGLQFLFEYFSETQRNKGNFPGRFSGRQFSNSRSEMNVSTLELGDSALYLCASSFRESSYEQYFGPGTRLTVT.

By proportion, this clone is medium-sized. V is TRBV27 and J is TRBJ1-1; no reliable D call. Germline CDR1 and CDR2: MNHEY and SMNVEV (reference sequence). The CDR3 covers 13 residues. With 3 bases removed from V and 4 bases from J, the gap between germline ends came to 9 bases. In DNA, the CDR3 is TGTGCCAGCAGTTTCGACAAGGCCACTGAAGCTTTCTTT. Amino acid sequence: CASSFDKATEAFF.

The J gene is TRBJ2-2, the V gene TRBV11-2, with 10 bases that match TRBD2. Germline assignment: CDR1 SGHAT and CDR2 FQNNGV. Germline trimming cut 1 base from V and 1 base from J; bases unmatched to any gene: 6. The CDR3 is 18 residues long. The DNA of the CDR3 is TGTGCCAGCAGCTTAGGGACTAGCGGAGGAGTGAACACCGGGGAGCTGTTTTTT. It encodes CASSLGTSGGVNTGELFF.

The chain uses TRBV19 and TRBJ2-1; 10 nucleotides agree with TRBD2. This CDR3 region has 15 residues. Germline CDR1 is LNHDA and CDR2 is SQIVND (reference sequence). The J segment lost 3 bases and the V segment lost 5 bases, leaving 4 bases of the junction unmatched. CDR3 residues: CASSATSGDYNEQFF. CDR3 DNA sequence: TGTGCCAGTAGTGCCACTAGCGGGGACTACAATGAGCAGTTCTTC.

The chain joins TRBV4-1 to TRBJ2-3; no reliable D call. CDR3 size: 15 residues. The germline V and J ends were trimmed by 1 base and 4 bases, with 12 bases remaining between them. Germline lookup yields CDR1 MGHRA and CDR2 YSYEKL. The CDR3 is CASSQVVRGSDTQYF. DNA for the CDR3: TGCGCCAGCAGCCAAGTCGTCCGAGGTTCAGATACGCAGTATTTT.

This chain links TRBV28 with TRBJ1-5, with D possibly matching TRBD1 (5 bases). The length of the CDR3 is 14 residues. Trimming took off 5 bases at V and 6 bases at J, with 14 bases between the two ends. In germline, CDR1 is MDHEN, CDR2 SYDVKM. The CDR3 nucleotides read TGTGCCAGCAGTGTGGGGCAGGGAGGTCAGCCCCAGCATTTT. Protein product: CASSVGQGGQPQHF. Based on the CDR3 plus reference TRBV28 and TRBJ1-5, the full variable domain is DVKVTQSSRYLVKRTGEKVFLECVQDMDHENMFWYRQDPGLGLRLIYFSYDVKMKEKGDIPEGYSVSREKKERFSLILESASTNQTSMYLCASSVGQGGQPQHFGDGTRLSIL.

The V gene is TRBV13, the J gene TRBJ2-5; possible D gene TRBD2, 6 bases. There are 15 residues in the CDR3. From germline, CDR1 is PRHDT and CDR2 FYEKMQ (reference sequence). With 4 bases removed from V and 5 bases from J, the gap between germline ends came to 17 bases. CDR3 coding DNA: TGTGCCAGCAGCTCAGCCGGGACTGCCATCGAGACCCAGTACTTC. Protein product: CASSSAGTAIETQYF.

Here the CDR3 DNA reads TGTGCCAGCAGTGAATCCCGGAGTAGCGGGAGGGCCTGGGAGACCCAGTACTTC. This codes for CASSESRSSGRAWETQYF. The chain joins TRBV2 to TRBJ2-5; 11 bases fit TRBD2. Per the germline V gene, CDR1 is SNHLY and CDR2 is FYNNEI. This CDR3 has 18 amino acids. Losses at the gene ends were 2 bases for V and 5 bases for J; bases not matched to a gene: 13.

This clone was observed a handful of times. V is TRBV6-4 and J is TRBJ2-3; 11 nucleotides match TRBD1. V gave up 4 bases and J gave up 2 bases; unmatched junction bases: 5. The CDR3 has 16 amino acids. Germline V gene lookup returns CDR1 MRHNA and CDR2 SNTAGT. The CDR3 reads CASSVGTGGFTDTQYF. The CDR3 bases are TGTGCCAGCAGTGTCGGGACAGGGGGGTTCACAGATACGCAGTATTTT.

In nucleotides, the CDR3 is TGTGCCAGTAGTACGGGACTCCGGTCCTACAATGAGCAGTTCTTC. Translated: CASSTGLRSYNEQFF. This rearrangement joins TRBV19 to TRBJ2-1; D may be TRBD2 (6 bases). Germline-derived CDR1 and CDR2 are LNHDA and SQIVND (reference sequence). The CDR3 is made up of 15 amino acids. V was trimmed by 4 bases and J by 1 base, leaving 11 bases between them.

The J gene is TRBJ1-5, the V gene TRBV28, with TRBD1 as a possible D gene (5 bases). Germline V gene data show CDR1 as MDHEN and CDR2 as SYDVKM. The CDR3 loop spans 15 amino acids. V was pared by 3 bases and J by 5 bases, with 14 bases between. As DNA, the CDR3 is TGTGCCAGCAGTTTCTTACAGGCAAATCATCAGCCCCAGCATTTT. Encoded protein: CASSFLQANHQPQHF. Together with reference TRBV28 and TRBJ1-5, the CDR3 gives the full variable domain: DVKVTQSSRYLVKRTGEKVFLECVQDMDHENMFWYRQDPGLGLRLIYFSYDVKMKEKGDIPEGYSVSREKKERFSLILESASTNQTSMYLCASSFLQANHQPQHFGDGTRLSIL.

The chain couples TRBV28 to TRBJ2-1, with a tentative D call TRBD1 (5 bases). There are 17 residues in the CDR3. V was clipped by 1 base and J by 0 bases, with 13 bases between them. CDR1 and CDR2 from the germline V gene are MDHEN and SYDVKM. The CDR3 protein is CASSLSGRAISYNEQFF. The CDR3 DNA is TGTGCCAGCAGTTTATCGGGCAGGGCCATCTCCTACAATGAGCAGTTCTTC.